What follows are 14 T cell receptor beta chains derived from one specimen sequenced in a study of blood T cell repertoires in COVID-19. Libraries were prepared by immunoSEQ multiplex PCR; TCRdb keeps only in-frame clonotypes and omits some of them. The data contain about 210,000 clones, 81% of them singletons. Sequenced input: PBMCs or T cells enriched from blood (not recorded which). The source of these receptors is a woman in her 50s with acute COVID-19.

This chain connects TRBV27 to TRBJ1-2, with 9 bases lining up with TRBD1. With V trimmed by 6 bases and J by 6 bases, 8 bases remained unmatched. Germline V gene sequence: CDR1 MNHEY, CDR2 SMNVEV (reference sequence). This CDR3 has 14 residues. The CDR3 protein is CASRTSGQGNGYTF. Written as DNA, the CDR3 is TGTGCCAGCAGAACCTCGGGACAGGGAAATGGCTACACCTTC.

This clone was counted a single time. This chain connects TRBV4-2 to TRBJ1-2; a possible D gene is TRBD1 (6 bases). CDR1 and CDR2 from the germline V gene are LGHNA and YNFKEQ. The CDR3 spans 15 residues. The V gene lost 1 base and the J gene lost 4 bases, with 13 bases spanning the gap. This chain's CDR3 is CASSQAEGGAYGYTF. CDR3 sequence (DNA): TGTGCCAGCAGCCAAGCGGAAGGGGGAGCCTATGGCTACACCTTC.

The CDR3, as DNA: TGTGCCACCAGTGACCCGAGCGGGAAATCCCCCAATGAGCAGTTCTTC. Protein sequence: CATSDPSGKSPNEQFF. The chain is built from TRBV24-1 and TRBJ2-1, with 7 bases fitting TRBD2. CDR3 size: 16 residues. V trimming: 4 bases; J trimming: 6 bases; junction bases outside the gene matches: 11. The germline CDR1 and CDR2 sequences are KGHDR and SFDVKD.

The chain carries TRBV7-9 and TRBJ2-5; D is possibly TRBD2 (6 bases). The CDR3 length is 15 residues. Germline loops: CDR1 SEHNR, CDR2 FQNEAQ (reference sequence). V gave up 5 bases and J gave up 5 bases, with 18 bases separating them. CDR3 DNA sequence: TGTGCCAGCAGCCCTCGGTCGACTAGAGGTGAGACCCAGTACTTC. Translated: CASSPRSTRGETQYF.

The chain is built from TRBV3-1 (or the pseudogene TRBV3-2) and TRBJ2-3; a possible D gene is TRBD1 (5 bases). Trimming took 0 bases from V and 2 from J, leaving 15 bases between them. There are 17 residues in the CDR3. Germline lookup yields CDR1 LGHDT and CDR2 YNNKEL (reference sequence). CDR3 region: CASSQDLDPQATDTQYF. CDR3 sequence (DNA): TGTGCCAGCAGCCAAGATCTTGATCCACAGGCCACAGATACGCAGTATTTT.

This rearrangement joins TRBV28 to TRBJ1-2; 7 bases align to TRBD1. The J segment lost 7 bases and the V segment lost 6 bases, leaving 17 bases of the junction unmatched. CDR1 and CDR2 from the germline V gene are MDHEN and SYDVKM. The CDR3 extends over 16 amino acids. CDR3 sequence: CASRLGTDDHGGGYTF. CDR3 coding DNA: TGTGCCAGCAGGCTGGGGACAGACGATCATGGGGGTGGCTACACCTTC.

V usage is TRBV7-2 and J usage is TRBJ1-4, with a tentative D call TRBD1 (5 bases). Deletions cut 5 bases from V and 8 bases from J, with 15 bases between. Germline V lookup: CDR1 SGHTA, CDR2 FQGNSA. The CDR3 has 14 amino acids. In DNA form, the CDR3 reads TGTGCCAGCAGCCAAGGGGTTTCATCGGAAAAACTGTTTTTT. It encodes CASSQGVSSEKLFF. Using reference TRBV7-2 and TRBJ1-4 for the parts outside the CDR3, the full variable domain is GAGVSQSPSNKVTEKGKDVELRCDPISGHTALYWYRQSLGQGLEFLIYFQGNSAPDKSGLPSDRFSAERTGGSVSTLTIQRTQQEDSAVYLCASSQGVSSEKLFFGSGTQLSVL.

The chain combines TRBV28 with TRBJ2-3; the D gene is possibly TRBD2 (5 bases). Germline assignment: CDR1 MDHEN and CDR2 SYDVKM. There are 15 residues in the CDR3. The V gene lost 8 bases and the J gene lost 3 bases, with 18 bases spanning the gap. DNA for the CDR3: TGTGCCAGCGGGGTGAGGGCGCGTTCAACAGATACGCAGTATTTT. The encoded protein is CASGVRARSTDTQYF.

This clone was observed once. V usage is TRBV7-2 and J usage is TRBJ2-7; 9 nucleotides align to TRBD2. Trimming cost V 1 base and J 4 bases; bases outside gene matches: 5. Germline V gene lookup returns CDR1 SGHTA and CDR2 FQGNSA. The CDR3 has 15 amino acids. The CDR3: CASSLEASGAYEQYF. As DNA, the CDR3 is TGTGCCAGCAGCTTAGAGGCTAGCGGGGCTTACGAGCAGTACTTC.

V and J are TRBV30 and TRBJ1-4; 8 bases are a match to TRBD1. The CDR3 is 13 residues long. Germline V gene lookup returns CDR1 GTSNPN and CDR2 SVGIG (reference sequence). The ends lost 1 base at V and 5 bases at J; junction bases unmatched: 0. The CDR3, as DNA: TGTGCCTGGAGTGGGACAGGGAATGAAAAACTGTTTTTT. Its protein is CAWSGTGNEKLFF.

This rearrangement joins TRBV6-4 to TRBJ1-5; D ambiguous. The CDR3 contains 17 residues. V was pared by 2 bases and J by 0 bases, with 14 bases between. Germline assignment: CDR1 MRHNA and CDR2 SNTAGT. The CDR3 DNA reads TGTGCCAGCAGTGACCGAGGGCGGAGAAATAGCAATCAGCCCCAGCATTTT. Translation: CASSDRGRRNSNQPQHF.

The J gene is TRBJ1-2, the V gene TRBV9, with a tentative D call TRBD1 (5 bases). The CDR3 spans 14 residues. V lost 5 bases and J lost 8, with 19 bases in between. Germline V gene lookup returns CDR1 SGDLS and CDR2 YYNGEE. The CDR3 loop is CASRPPGFQGGYTF. In nucleotides, the CDR3 is TGTGCCAGCAGACCGCCAGGGTTCCAAGGGGGCTACACCTTC.

J is TRBJ2-5 and V is TRBV21-1; whether TRBD1, the table's D call, matches the DNA was not checked. TRBV21-1 is listed as a pseudogene. The length of the CDR3 is 12 residues. The CDR3 is CASGGTGETQYF. The CDR3 DNA follows: TGTGCCAGTGGGGGGACAGGCGAGACCCAGTACTTC.

This chain uses TRBV18 with TRBJ2-7; TRBD1 aligns across 8 bases. The CDR3 loop spans 14 amino acids. With 4 bases clipped from V and 2 bases from J, the junction kept 4 bases outside the gene matches. Germline CDR1 reads KGHSH; CDR2 reads LQKENI. CDR3 nucleotides: TGTGCCAGCTCACAGGTACAGGGGGCCTACGAGCAGTACTTC. Encoded protein: CASSQVQGAYEQYF.